The TCR beta chain under discussion was sequenced for a study of T cell responses to AZD1222 COVID-19 vaccine. Study-wide points: Of spike-specific TCRs, nearly half reportedly target regions left unmutated in variants.

TCRdb's copy holds only in-frame clones and misses some; the assay was immunoSEQ multiplex PCR. The sample comprises about 92,000 clones, about 90% of which are singletons, and 10% rests with the top ten. About this clone: Its specificity is unknown.

Germline V gives CDR1 LNHDA, CDR2 SQIVND (reference sequence). CDR3 size: 15 residues. J lost 0 bases, V lost 8 bases, and 8 bases had no gene match. The sample here was peripheral blood, taken on day 0 of MenACWY control vaccination. The TCR sequence derives from an adult in good health. The rearrangement links TRBV19 to TRBJ1-1; 8 bases line up with TRBD1. For the CDR3, the DNA is TGTGCCAGTTCGGACAGGGAAGAGTTGAACACTGAAGCTTTCTTT. Its translation: CASSDREELNTEAFF.